The text below deals with one T cell receptor beta chain. This clonotype was seen more than once but under ten times. Its antigen remains undetermined. Base quality data are lacking; no much larger clone is found one base away. Systemically healthy Caucasian individuals from Russia, 39 in total and aged about 6 to 90 years, were included as donors. Around 9.7 milliliters of peripheral blood were collected from each donor into EDTA-treated Vacutainer tubes. Ficoll-Paque density-gradient centrifugation was used to isolate PBMCs, with at least 6.5 million per sample. Trizol reagent was used to extract total RNA from PBMCs, with at least 5 micrograms per sample. For every donor, an aliquot of PBMCs went through flow cytometry to measure the percentages of naive CD45RAhigh/CD27high T cells. The sample belongs to a study of blood T cells in healthy people across ages (dated by TCRdb to 2014 to 2015). In the study overall: In model experiments, roughly one uniquely barcoded TCR beta cDNA molecule per two T cells was captured by template switching. To avoid experimental bias, donors of different ages were spread randomly across the sequencing lanes. Age-related changes in TCR beta repertoire diversity were measured in the study by deep sequencing normalized with unique cDNA molecular identifiers. Using the same blood draw, the study looked at two additional independent replicas of 1 million unique cDNA reads for two donors, one aged 18 to 30 and the other aged 80 or older. The donors were split into four age groups: young (average 16 years), middle-aged (roughly 40), aged (roughly 68) and long-lived (roughly 77). Paper-wide results and their limitations: Because the CMV infection status of the donors was unknown, age-related changes in expanded clonotypes may potentially have been confounded. A strong correlation was found between observed TCR beta diversity and the percentage of naive T cells measured by flow cytometry. Total diversity estimates from one million sequenced T cells were considered lower bounds and underestimates. As age increased, observed TCR beta diversity per million T cells dropped in a roughly linear way, and a significant reduction was already evident by age roughly 36. Because profiling used bulk unsorted PBMCs, naive and antigen-experienced compartments could not be compared conclusively. The long-lived group showed more naive CD4+ T cells, fewer expanded clones and increased TCR diversity than the aged group, suggesting age selection.

The CDR3 goes from the cysteine to the phenylalanine over 17 residues. Only the CDR3 DNA is retained, 51 bases long and in frame from the first base. The germline ends are 15 bases apart after V is trimmed by 0 bases and J by 4 bases. For CDR1 and CDR2, the germline V gene (reference sequence) lists LGHDT and YNNKEL. Library prep was done by 5' RACE. For sequencing, an Illumina HiSeq 2500 was employed. A second PCR of roughly 7 to 12 cycles was run with a J-beta primer mix and a sample-barcoded 5' primer. A unique molecular identifier was introduced onto each TCR beta cDNA molecule by a template-switch 5' adaptor carrying 12 random nucleotides. Each sample yielded at least 3 million CDR3-containing paired-end reads. First-strand cDNA was synthesized from all RNA with the Mint cDNA synthesis kit, primed by a TRBC-specific oligonucleotide. Following uracil-DNA glycosylase treatment, all cDNA underwent a first 18-cycle PCR with the universal primers M1SS and BC2_uni_R. The original pipeline was this. Each sample was normalized by randomly selecting 1 million high-quality reads, each carrying a distinct molecular identifier. Instead of being binned into consensus sequences, reads with shared molecular identifiers were discarded. MiTCR, set to a Q25 quality threshold and the strictest error-elimination algorithm, was used for CDR3 identification, clonotype clustering and error correction. A nonparametric unseen species model with Euler transformation was used to estimate lower-bound total TCR beta diversity. TCRdb trimmed the raw reads at Q25, called clones with MiXCR and kept productive beta chains. Every entry covers one CDR3 protein and lists the most common genes and DNA from its rows. The V and J calls were not made by the authors but by TCRdb's processing. The sample table lists about 1,400,000 distinct CDR3 sequences, around 59% of them with a count of one. Clones ranked in the top ten supply 5.5% to 8% of the sample.

This clonotype was obtained from a man younger than 35 in good health. The chain was built from TRBV3-1 and TRBJ1-4, with the D gene call left open. The material sequenced was blood. The CDR3 loop reads CASSQEPTGRLNEKLFF. The DNA reads TGTGCCAGCAGCCAAGAGCCAACTGGACGCCTTAATGAAAAACTGTTTTTT. The CDR3 plus the reference TRBV3-1 and TRBJ1-4 genes for the other parts give the full variable domain: DTAVSQTPKYLVTQMGNDKSIKCEQNLGHDTMYWYKQDSKKFLKIMFSYNNKELIINETVPNRFSPKSPDKAHLNLHINSLELGDSAVYFCASSQEPTGRLNEKLFFGSGTQLSVL.